Sequencing of this TCR beta chain was carried out in a study of molecular identifiers for immune sequencing clone quantification. TCRdb re-called the PCR reads through MiXCR, storing one row per CDR3 protein. The sample has approximately 670,000 distinct CDR3 sequences, around 20% seen once. V was trimmed by 4 bases and J by 2 bases, leaving 5 bases between them. Germline assignment: CDR1 SGHDT and CDR2 YYEEEE. This CDR3 region has 12 residues. The rearrangement links TRBV5-6 to TRBJ2-3; D gene unclear. The clonotype comes from a human donor in good health. Some libraries in this study had Jurkat cell RNA spiked in. Sequenced material: naive CD8+ T cells from blood, with Jurkat cell RNA spiked in. The subset is: FACS-sorted CD8+CD4-CCR7+CD45RA+ naive T cells. CDR3 nucleotides: TGTGCCAGCAGCGCAGACACAGATACGCAGTATTTT. Its protein is CASSADTDTQYF.